These 9 T cell receptor beta chains share one sample of origin, sequenced in a study of human T cells and chemical hapten exposure. The time point here: patch test 3, about 24 weeks after DPC sensitization. The sample's treatment: therapeutic diphenylcyclopropenone sensitization with weekly scalp DPC. MiXCR, applied by TCRdb to the RACE reads, yields one record per CDR3 protein. The sample holds over 65,000 distinct CDR3 sequences, 11% seen once. The sequences come from whole blood, collected in connection with sensitization to the hapten diphenylcyclopropenone (DPC). These receptors originate from a woman aged 45-65 years with alopecia areata. Some clones in this sample may be carry-over from other donors' samples.

This clonotype was detected many times. The V gene is TRBV7-2, the J gene TRBJ2-1; TRBD2 matches 11 bases. The CDR3 runs to 15 residues. Trimming at V came to 2 bases and at J to 9 bases, leaving 6 bases not matched to a gene. From germline, CDR1 is SGHTA and CDR2 FQGNSA. CDR3 DNA sequence: TGTGCCAGCAGCTTACTAGCGGGAGGTTTCGTTGAGCAGTTCTTC. As protein: CASSLLAGGFVEQFF.

Remarks on this clonotype: This could be a read error, since a much larger clone is one nucleotide away. V usage is TRBV3-1 and J usage is TRBJ1-1; D gene uncertain. Germline V CDR1 and CDR2: LGHDT, YNNKEL (reference sequence). Trimming cost V 0 bases and J 11 bases, with 13 bases left between them. This CDR3 is 13 amino acids long. CDR3 region: CASSQESHGRAFF. The CDR3 nucleotides read TGTGCCAGCAGCCAAGAGTCACATGGTCGCGCTTTCTTT.

In this sample, this clonotype turned up many times. This rearrangement joins TRBV7-2 to TRBJ1-2; D call uncertain. The germline gives CDR1 SGHTA, CDR2 FQGNSA. The V gene lost 3 bases and the J gene lost 5 bases, with 22 bases spanning the gap. This CDR3 spans 17 amino acids. CDR3 amino acids: CASSLAKSGQVPYGYTF. As DNA, the CDR3 is TGTGCCAGCAGCTTGGCTAAAAGCGGTCAGGTCCCATATGGCTACACCTTC.

In this sample, this clonotype turned up many times. The chain has TRBV18 and TRBJ2-5; weak D call: TRBD2 (6 bases). The germline V and J ends were trimmed by 3 bases and 7 bases, with 12 bases remaining between them. Per germline, CDR1 KGHSH and CDR2 LQKENI. This CDR3 contains 13 residues. The CDR3 spells CASSPEEGRTQYF. DNA of the CDR3: TGTGCCAGCTCACCCGAGGAGGGACGGACCCAGTACTTC.

Turning to this clonotype: It is unclear where the CDR3 begins or ends on the DNA, so no DNA is shown, and the CDR3 is as TCRdb lists it. The rearrangement joins TRBV7-9 to TRBJ2-5. A total of 11 residues make up the CDR3, ends included. Per the germline V gene, CDR1 is SEHNR and CDR2 is FQNEAQ (reference sequence). CDR3 protein: CASSSGETQYF.

Only one count was recorded for this clonotype. The chain joins TRBV28 to TRBJ1-2; D not certain. This CDR3 has 12 residues. With 8 bases removed from V and 4 bases from J, the gap between germline ends came to 11 bases. Germline V lookup: CDR1 MDHEN, CDR2 SYDVKM. The DNA for the CDR3 is TGTGCCAGCTTAGATGTCGGCTATGGCTACACCTTC. The encoded protein is CASLDVGYGYTF.

This clonotype showed up many times. This sequence joins TRBV28 and TRBJ1-6, with D perhaps TRBD1 (5 bases). CDR3 length: 14 amino acids. Germline loops: CDR1 MDHEN, CDR2 SYDVKM. V shed 2 bases and J shed 10 bases, with 12 bases lying between them. CDR3 amino acids: CASSLMGEYSPLHF. The CDR3 DNA reads as TGTGCCAGCAGTTTAATGGGGGAATACTCACCCCTCCACTTT.

This clonotype turned up a few times. V and J are TRBV19 and TRBJ2-1; D perhaps matches TRBD2 (6 bases). V was trimmed by 7 bases and J by 2 bases, leaving 12 bases between them. The CDR3 spans 14 residues. The V gene's germline CDR1 is LNHDA and CDR2 SQIVND (reference sequence). The DNA for the CDR3 is TGTGCCAGTATAGGCGGGGTGGCCTACAATGAGCAGTTCTTC. Protein: CASIGGVAYNEQFF.

This clonotype was detected a few times. The chain employs TRBV6-2 or TRBV6-3 and TRBJ1-2; no reliable D call. Germline V gives CDR1 MNHEY, CDR2 SVGEGT. There are 13 residues in the CDR3. V lost 2 bases and J lost 4, with 8 bases in between. This chain's CDR3 is CASSYRETYGYTF. DNA for the CDR3: TGTGCCAGCAGTTACCGGGAGACCTATGGCTACACCTTC.